The entry that follows covers one T cell receptor beta chain sequence. Its antigen is undetermined. The data stem from a study of graft-versus-host responses after intestinal transplantation. Study-level background: Multivisceral, liver-intestinal, or isolated intestinal transplants were given to recipients. Anti-thymocyte globulin induction was given to all recipients, followed by tacrolimus and steroids for around three years.

Study outcomes and limitations: An association linked early post-transplant HvG declines with peak circulating GvH clone levels. High graft-versus-host to host-versus-graft clonal ratios were seen in allografts of patients with graft-donor T cell macrochimerism.

Measured with immunoSEQ multiplex PCR; TCRdb has only the in-frame clones, and not every one. The table has 100,000 to 140,000 clones, roughly 87% seen once; the top ten hold about 0.73%. The CDR3 is 11 residues long. Germline CDR1 is KGHSH and CDR2 is LQKENI. V shed 6 bases, J shed 10 bases, and the junction held 5 bases outside the gene matches. This sequence originates from a human donor who was the organ donor for an intestinal transplant. V and J are TRBV18 and TRBJ1-1, with 7 bases that match TRBD1. Specimen: unstimulated CD4+ T cells sorted from spleen or lymph node cells, collected before transplant. CDR3 amino acids: CASSRGDVAFF. The CDR3 DNA sequence: TGTGCCAGCTCCAGGGGGGACGTAGCTTTCTTT.